Below are 13 T cell receptor beta chains sequenced from a single sample in a study of blood T cell repertoires in COVID-19. TCRdb keeps only in-frame clones here, not all; method: immunoSEQ multiplex PCR. The repertoire holds 150,000 to 200,000 clones, approximately 90% seen once, with about 12% in the top ten. The sequenced sample consisted of peripheral blood. The source is a woman between 65 and 79 years old with COVID-19, enrolled during active disease.

This clone is a singleton in its sample. The V call is TRBV18, the J call TRBJ1-5, with D perhaps matching TRBD1 (6 bases). Germline-derived CDR1 and CDR2 are KGHSH and LQKENI. The germline V and J ends were trimmed by 3 bases and 4 bases, with 10 bases remaining between them. The CDR3 covers 14 residues. The CDR3 DNA sequence: TGTGCCAGCTCACCCGGACAGCCTAATCAGCCCCAGCATTTT. This gives the protein CASSPGQPNQPQHF.

The genes are TRBV6-5 and TRBJ2-3; D remains ambiguous. Germline V lookup: CDR1 MNHEY, CDR2 SVGAGI. The CDR3 runs to 14 residues. Trimming removed 4 bases at V and 2 bases at J, with 10 bases between. The CDR3 bases are TGTGCCAGCAGTTCGCCTCGGTCCACAGATACGCAGTATTTT. It yields the protein CASSSPRSTDTQYF.

J is TRBJ1-5 and V is TRBV6-2 or TRBV6-3; D gene uncertain. This CDR3 spans 16 amino acids. V was shortened by 1 base and J by 4 bases, with 14 bases between the two germline ends. Germline V gene data show CDR1 as MNHEY and CDR2 as SVGEGT. The CDR3: CASSYFSGLANQPQHF. CDR3 in DNA: TGTGCCAGCAGTTACTTTTCAGGTCTTGCAAATCAGCCCCAGCATTTT.

The chain is built from TRBV11-3 and TRBJ2-3, with a weak D call TRBD2 (5 bases). Germline CDR1 is SGHNT and CDR2 is YENEEA. V shed 1 base and J shed 0 bases, with 8 bases lying between them. The CDR3 extends over 15 amino acids. The CDR3: CASSLVAGSTDTQYF. The CDR3, as DNA: TGTGCCAGCAGCTTAGTGGCGGGTAGCACAGATACGCAGTATTTT.

The gene calls are TRBV10-3 and TRBJ2-7; TRBD2 matches 7 bases. The ends lost 4 bases at V and 3 bases at J; junction bases unmatched: 15. The germline gives CDR1 ENHRY, CDR2 SYGVKD. The length of the CDR3 is 17 residues. CDR3 protein: CAISVDRGGSIIYEQYF. In DNA form, the CDR3 reads TGTGCCATCAGTGTCGACCGCGGCGGGAGTATTATCTACGAGCAGTACTTC.

The chain combines TRBV28 with TRBJ2-7; 7 bases fit TRBD2. CDR1 is MDHEN and CDR2 is SYDVKM in the germline V gene. V lost 3 bases, J lost 3 bases, and 8 bases stayed unmatched. This CDR3 contains 15 residues. CDR3 amino acids: CASSFFSAGFYEQYF. Here the CDR3 DNA reads TGTGCCAGCAGTTTCTTCTCAGCGGGGTTCTACGAGCAGTACTTC.

The J gene is TRBJ2-3, the V gene TRBV5-1; D gene unclear. The germline V gene has CDR1 SGHRS and CDR2 YFSETQ. The CDR3 contains 15 residues. The germline V and J ends were trimmed by 0 bases and 2 bases, with 10 bases remaining between them. Here the CDR3 reads CASSLGRYSTDTQYF. In DNA form, the CDR3 reads TGCGCCAGCAGCTTGGGTCGTTACTCCACAGATACGCAGTATTTT.

The chain links TRBV10-3 to TRBJ2-5; 8 nucleotides match TRBD1. The CDR3 runs to 12 residues. The ends lost 8 bases at V and 3 bases at J; junction bases unmatched: 2. Germline CDR1 is ENHRY and CDR2 is SYGVKD. CDR3 in amino acids: CAIGTGEETQYF. CDR3 DNA sequence: TGTGCCATCGGGACAGGAGAAGAGACCCAGTACTTC.

In this sample, this clone turned up once. The chain joins TRBV18 to TRBJ1-1; the D gene is possibly TRBD1 (6 bases). The V end was cut by 6 bases, the J end by 3 bases, with 11 bases between. CDR1 is KGHSH and CDR2 is LQKENI in the germline V gene. The CDR3 extends over 13 amino acids. CDR3 DNA sequence: TGTGCCAGCTCGACGAAGGGGGACACTGAAGCTTTCTTT. It codes for CASSTKGDTEAFF.

This clone was counted once. This rearrangement joins TRBV28 to TRBJ2-1; possible D gene TRBD2, 6 bases. V lost 5 bases, J lost 0 bases, and 14 bases lay in between. Looked up from germline, CDR1 is MDHEN and CDR2 is SYDVKM. The CDR3 totals 16 residues. In DNA, the CDR3 is TGTGCCAGCAGTCATAGCGGTCGTAGCTCCTACAATGAGCAGTTCTTC. This translates into CASSHSGRSSYNEQFF.

A few counts support this clone. The rearrangement links TRBV12-3 or TRBV12-4 to TRBJ2-7; 7 bases are a match to TRBD1. V gave up 6 bases and J gave up 6 bases; unmatched junction bases: 5. CDR3 length equals 12 residues. The chain's CDR3 is CASRARDSEQYF. The CDR3 DNA is TGTGCCAGCAGAGCCCGGGACAGCGAGCAGTACTTC.

This chain uses TRBV6-6 with TRBJ2-1, with TRBD1 matching 9 bases. The ends lost 10 bases at V and 6 bases at J; junction bases unmatched: 10. The CDR3 contains 14 residues. Germline CDR1 MNHNY, CDR2 SVGAGI (reference sequence). The CDR3 spells CATAQGALVNEQFF. The CDR3 region has the DNA TGTGCCACAGCACAGGGGGCTCTTGTCAATGAGCAGTTCTTC.

The V call is TRBV5-1, the J call TRBJ1-2; tentatively, D is TRBD1 (6 bases). The CDR3 extends over 16 amino acids. In germline, CDR1 is SGHRS, CDR2 YFSETQ. Deletions cut 1 base from V and 4 bases from J, with 17 bases between. This CDR3 reads CASSLSRQTGLYGYTF. DNA for the CDR3: TGCGCCAGCAGCTTGTCTCGCCAAACAGGGCTCTATGGCTACACCTTC.